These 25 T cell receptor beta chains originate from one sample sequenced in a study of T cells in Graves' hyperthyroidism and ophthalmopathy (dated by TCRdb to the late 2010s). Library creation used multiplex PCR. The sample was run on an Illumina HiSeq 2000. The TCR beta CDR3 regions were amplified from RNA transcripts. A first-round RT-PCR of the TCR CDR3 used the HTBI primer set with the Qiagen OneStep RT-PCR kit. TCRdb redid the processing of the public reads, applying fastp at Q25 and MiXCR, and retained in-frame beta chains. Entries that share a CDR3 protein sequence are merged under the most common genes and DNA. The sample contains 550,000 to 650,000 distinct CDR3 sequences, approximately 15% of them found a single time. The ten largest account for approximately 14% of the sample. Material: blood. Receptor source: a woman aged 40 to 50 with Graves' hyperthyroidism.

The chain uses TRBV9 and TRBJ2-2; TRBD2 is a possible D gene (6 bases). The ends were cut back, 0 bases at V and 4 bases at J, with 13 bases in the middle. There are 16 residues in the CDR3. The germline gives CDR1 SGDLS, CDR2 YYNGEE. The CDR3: CASSVVSSGGTGELFF. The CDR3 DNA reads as TGTGCCAGCAGCGTAGTAAGTAGCGGAGGCACCGGGGAGCTGTTTTTT. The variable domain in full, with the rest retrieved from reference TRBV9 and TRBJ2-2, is DSGVTQTPKHLITATGQRVTLRCSPRSGDLSVYWYQQSLDQGLQFLIQYYNGEERAKGNILERFSAQQFPDLHSELNLSSLELGDSALYFCASSVVSSGGTGELFFGEGSRLTVL.

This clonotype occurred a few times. CDR3 sequence: CASSIPRDGTEAFF. The CDR3 region has the DNA TGTGCCAGTAGTATCCCCAGGGACGGCACTGAAGCTTTCTTT. The chain links TRBV19 to TRBJ1-1, with D perhaps matching TRBD1 (5 bases). The germline gives CDR1 LNHDA, CDR2 SQIVND (reference sequence). V was shortened by 3 bases and J by 4 bases, with 12 bases between the two germline ends. The CDR3 sequence is 14 residues long. The full variable domain, with the rest looked up from reference TRBV19 and TRBJ1-1, is DGGITQSPKYLFRKEGQNVTLSCEQNLNHDAMYWYRQDPGQGLRLIYYSQIVNDFQKGDIAEGYSVSREKKESFPLTVTSAQKNPTAFYLCASSIPRDGTEAFFGQGTRLTVV.

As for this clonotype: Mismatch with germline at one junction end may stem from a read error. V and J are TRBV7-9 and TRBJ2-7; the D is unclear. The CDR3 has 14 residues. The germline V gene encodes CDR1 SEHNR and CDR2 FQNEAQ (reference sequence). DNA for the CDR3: TGTGCCGGCAGCCGTCGGATGTCCCTCCACGAGCAGTACTTC. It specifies CAGSRRMSLHEQYF. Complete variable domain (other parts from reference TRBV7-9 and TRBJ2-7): DTGVSQNPRHKITKRGQNVTFRCDPISEHNRLYWYRQTLGQGPEFLTYFQNEAQLEKSRLLSDRFSAERPKGSFSTLEIQRTEQGDSAMYLCAGSRRMSLHEQYFGPGTRLTVT.

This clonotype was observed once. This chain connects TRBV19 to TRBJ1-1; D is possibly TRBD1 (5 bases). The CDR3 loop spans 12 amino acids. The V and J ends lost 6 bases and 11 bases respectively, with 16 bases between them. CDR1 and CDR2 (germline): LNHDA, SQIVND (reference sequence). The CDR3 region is CASSPLGGLAFF. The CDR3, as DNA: TGTGCCAGTAGCCCGCTGGGGGGTTTGGCTTTCTTT. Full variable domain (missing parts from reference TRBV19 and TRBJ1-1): DGGITQSPKYLFRKEGQNVTLSCEQNLNHDAMYWYRQDPGQGLRLIYYSQIVNDFQKGDIAEGYSVSREKKESFPLTVTSAQKNPTAFYLCASSPLGGLAFFGQGTRLTVV.

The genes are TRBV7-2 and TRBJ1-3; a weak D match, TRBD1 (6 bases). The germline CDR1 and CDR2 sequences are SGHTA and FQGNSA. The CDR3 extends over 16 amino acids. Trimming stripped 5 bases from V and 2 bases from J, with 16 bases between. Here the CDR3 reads CASSLKTGYPGNTIYF. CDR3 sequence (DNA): TGTGCCAGCAGCCTTAAAACAGGGTACCCTGGAAACACCATATATTTT. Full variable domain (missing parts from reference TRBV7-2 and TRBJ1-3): GAGVSQSPSNKVTEKGKDVELRCDPISGHTALYWYRQSLGQGLEFLIYFQGNSAPDKSGLPSDRFSAERTGGSVSTLTIQRTQQEDSAVYLCASSLKTGYPGNTIYFGEGSWLTVV.

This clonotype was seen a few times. The CDR3 nucleotides read TGTGCCAGCAGTCAAAAGGTGACCGACGGCGAGCAGTACTTC. Translation gives CASSQKVTDGEQYF. This chain joins TRBV28 and TRBJ2-7; no clear D gene. The CDR3 is 14 residues long. The V gene's germline CDR1 is MDHEN and CDR2 SYDVKM. Trimming cost V 5 bases and J 6 bases, with 17 bases left between them.

In nucleotides, the CDR3 is TGTGCCACCAGTGATTCCGGGCCCTATTCCTACGAGCAGTACTTC. Protein: CATSDSGPYSYEQYF. The chain recombines TRBV24-1 with TRBJ2-7; D not resolved. Germline V gene data show CDR1 as KGHDR and CDR2 as SFDVKD. The CDR3 is 15 amino acids. V was shortened by 2 bases and J by 1 base, with 11 bases between the two germline ends.

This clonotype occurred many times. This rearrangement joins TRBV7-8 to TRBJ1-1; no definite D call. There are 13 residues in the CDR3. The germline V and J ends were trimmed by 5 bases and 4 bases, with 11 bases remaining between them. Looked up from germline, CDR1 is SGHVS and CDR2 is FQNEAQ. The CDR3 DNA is TGTGCCAGCAGCCGAAGGGAGAGCACTGAAGCTTTCTTT. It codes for CASSRRESTEAFF.

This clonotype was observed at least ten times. This CDR3 reads CASSRDALGYEQYF. CDR3 DNA sequence: TGTGCCAGCAGCAGGGACGCACTGGGCTACGAGCAGTACTTC. The rearrangement joins TRBV5-5 to TRBJ2-7, with D tentatively TRBD1 or TRBD2 (5 bases each). V shed 4 bases and J shed 3 bases, with 14 bases lying between them. Germline assignment: CDR1 SGHKS and CDR2 YYEKEE (reference sequence). This CDR3 has 14 residues.

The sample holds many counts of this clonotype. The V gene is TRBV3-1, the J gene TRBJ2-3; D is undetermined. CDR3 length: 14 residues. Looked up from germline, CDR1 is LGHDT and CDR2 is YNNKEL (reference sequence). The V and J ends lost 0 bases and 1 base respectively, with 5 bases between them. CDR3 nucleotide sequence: TGTGCCAGCAGCCAAGACACACGCACAGATACGCAGTATTTT. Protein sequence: CASSQDTRTDTQYF.

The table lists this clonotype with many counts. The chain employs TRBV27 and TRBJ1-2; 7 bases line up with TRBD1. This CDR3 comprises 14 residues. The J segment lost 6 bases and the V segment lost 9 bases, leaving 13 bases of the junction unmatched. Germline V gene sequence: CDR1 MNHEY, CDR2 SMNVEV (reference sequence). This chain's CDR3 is CASKSQGIHHGYTF. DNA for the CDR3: TGTGCCAGTAAATCACAGGGGATCCACCATGGCTACACCTTC.

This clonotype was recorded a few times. Written as DNA, the CDR3 is TGCAGTGCTAGAAAGTTCGATACAGCCAAAAACATTCAGTACTTC. This translates into CSARKFDTAKNIQYF. This chain connects TRBV20-1 to TRBJ2-4; D gene ambiguous. Trimming left V 2 bases short and J 0 bases short, with 11 bases between. Germline-derived CDR1 and CDR2 are DFQATT and SNEGSKA (reference sequence). This CDR3 contains 15 residues.

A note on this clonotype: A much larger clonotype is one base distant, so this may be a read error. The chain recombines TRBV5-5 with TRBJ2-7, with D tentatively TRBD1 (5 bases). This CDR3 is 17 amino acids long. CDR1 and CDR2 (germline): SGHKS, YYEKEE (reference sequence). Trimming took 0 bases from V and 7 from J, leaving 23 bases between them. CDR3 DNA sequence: TGTGCCAGCAGCTTGGCCGGCGACAGCTCAACCGTTGAGGAGCAGTACTTC. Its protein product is CASSLAGDSSTVEEQYF.

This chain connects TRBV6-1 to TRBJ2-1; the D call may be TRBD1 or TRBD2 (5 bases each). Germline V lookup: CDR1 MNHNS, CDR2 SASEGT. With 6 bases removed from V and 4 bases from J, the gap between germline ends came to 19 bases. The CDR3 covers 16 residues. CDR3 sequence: CASSPETGTRYNEQFF. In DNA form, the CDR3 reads TGTGCCAGCAGCCCAGAAACCGGGACGAGATACAATGAGCAGTTCTTC.

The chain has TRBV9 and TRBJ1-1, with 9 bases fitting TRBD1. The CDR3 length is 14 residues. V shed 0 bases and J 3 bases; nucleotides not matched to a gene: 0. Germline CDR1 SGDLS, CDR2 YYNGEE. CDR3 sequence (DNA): TGTGCCAGCAGCGTAGGACAGGGGGACACTGAAGCTTTCTTT. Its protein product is CASSVGQGDTEAFF.

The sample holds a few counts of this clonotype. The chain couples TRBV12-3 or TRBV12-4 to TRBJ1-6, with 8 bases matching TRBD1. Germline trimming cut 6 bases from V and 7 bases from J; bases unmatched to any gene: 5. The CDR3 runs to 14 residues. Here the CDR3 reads CASRADRANSPLHF. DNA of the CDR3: TGTGCCAGCAGGGCGGACAGGGCGAATTCACCCCTCCACTTT.

This CDR3 reads CASSQDSRLAGGYPYEQYF. DNA for the CDR3: TGTGCCAGCTCACAGGACTCCCGACTAGCGGGAGGTTACCCCTACGAGCAGTACTTC. The chain links TRBV18 to TRBJ2-7; 13 positions match TRBD2. Germline CDR1 and CDR2: KGHSH and LQKENI. V dropped 4 bases and J dropped 2; count of bases not matched to a gene: 14. The CDR3 has 19 amino acids.

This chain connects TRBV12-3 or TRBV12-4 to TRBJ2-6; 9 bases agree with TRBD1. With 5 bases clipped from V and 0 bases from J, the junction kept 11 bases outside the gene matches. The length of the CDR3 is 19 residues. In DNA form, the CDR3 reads TGTGCCAGCAGTAAATATTTGACAGGGGGTGGCTCTGGGGCCAACGTCCTGACTTTC. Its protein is CASSKYLTGGGSGANVLTF.

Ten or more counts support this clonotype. The CDR3: CASSFPRQGAFEQYF. The CDR3 nucleotides are TGTGCCAGCAGTTTTCCCCGACAGGGGGCTTTTGAGCAGTACTTC. The chain couples TRBV28 to TRBJ2-7, with 10 bases fitting TRBD1. V was clipped by 3 bases and J by 7 bases; unmatched bases: 9. There are 15 residues in the CDR3. Germline-derived CDR1 and CDR2 are MDHEN and SYDVKM.

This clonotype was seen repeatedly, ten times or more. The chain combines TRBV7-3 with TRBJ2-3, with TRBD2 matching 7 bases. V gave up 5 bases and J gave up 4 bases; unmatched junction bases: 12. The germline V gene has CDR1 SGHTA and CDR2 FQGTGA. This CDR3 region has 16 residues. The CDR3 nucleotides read TGTGCCAGCAGCCTAGGGCCAGCGGGAAGCGCAGATACGCAGTATTTT. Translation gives CASSLGPAGSADTQYF.

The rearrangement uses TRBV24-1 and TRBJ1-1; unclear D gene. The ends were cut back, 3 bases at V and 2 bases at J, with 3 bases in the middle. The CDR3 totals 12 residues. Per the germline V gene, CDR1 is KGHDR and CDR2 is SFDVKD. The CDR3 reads CATSDLNTEAFF. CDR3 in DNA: TGTGCCACCAGTGATCTTAACACTGAAGCTTTCTTT.

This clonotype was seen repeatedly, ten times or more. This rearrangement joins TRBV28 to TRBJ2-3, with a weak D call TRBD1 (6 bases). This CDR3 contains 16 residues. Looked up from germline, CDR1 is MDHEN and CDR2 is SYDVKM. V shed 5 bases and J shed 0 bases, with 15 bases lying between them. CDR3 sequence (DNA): TGTGCCAGCAGTCTAGGGACAAGGACTAGCACAGATACGCAGTATTTT. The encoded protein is CASSLGTRTSTDTQYF.

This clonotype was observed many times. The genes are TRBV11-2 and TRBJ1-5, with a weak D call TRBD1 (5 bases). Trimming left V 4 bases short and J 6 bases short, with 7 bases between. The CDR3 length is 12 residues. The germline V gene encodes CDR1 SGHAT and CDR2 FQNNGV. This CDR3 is CASSSQGQPQHF. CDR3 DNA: TGTGCCAGCAGCTCCCAGGGTCAGCCCCAGCATTTT. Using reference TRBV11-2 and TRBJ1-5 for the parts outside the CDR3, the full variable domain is EAGVAQSPRYKIIEKRQSVAFWCNPISGHATLYWYQQILGQGPKLLIQFQNNGVVDDSQLPKDRFSAERLKGVDSTLKIQPAKLEDSAVYLCASSSQGQPQHFGDGTRLSIL.

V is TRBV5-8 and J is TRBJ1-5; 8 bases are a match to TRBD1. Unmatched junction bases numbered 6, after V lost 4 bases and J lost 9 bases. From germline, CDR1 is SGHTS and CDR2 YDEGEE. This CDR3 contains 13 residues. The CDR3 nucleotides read TGTGCCAGCAGCATGACAGGGGACCTGCCCCAGCATTTT. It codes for CASSMTGDLPQHF.

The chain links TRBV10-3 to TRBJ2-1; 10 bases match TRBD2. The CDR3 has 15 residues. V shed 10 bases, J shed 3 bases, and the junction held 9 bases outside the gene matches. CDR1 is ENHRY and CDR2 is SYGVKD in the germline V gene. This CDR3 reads CATTSGTSVYNEQFF. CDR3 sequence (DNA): TGTGCCACGACCTCCGGGACTAGCGTCTACAATGAGCAGTTCTTC.